The next 16 T cell receptor beta chains were all read from a single sample in a study of blood T cell repertoires in COVID-19. TCRdb's table, derived via immunoSEQ multiplex PCR, lists solely in-frame clones and lacks some. The sample includes 300,000 or so clones, around 89% of them seen just once. The sequenced material came from peripheral blood. The receptor source for this set is a woman aged 25 to 39 who had recovered from COVID-19.

J is TRBJ2-1 and V is TRBV3-1 (or the pseudogene TRBV3-2); a weak D match, TRBD2 (5 bases). Looked up from germline, CDR1 is LGHDT and CDR2 is YNNKEL (reference sequence). V gave up 0 bases and J gave up 6 bases, with 12 bases separating them. The CDR3 covers 15 residues. In DNA form, the CDR3 reads TGTGCCAGCAGCCAAGACTCACTCCGGGGCAATGAGCAGTTCTTC. Translating gives CASSQDSLRGNEQFF.

V and J are TRBV7-9 and TRBJ2-6; D uncertain. The CDR3 is 12 amino acids. V was clipped by 9 bases and J by 1 base, with 4 bases between them. Germline loops: CDR1 SEHNR, CDR2 FQNEAQ (reference sequence). The CDR3 DNA follows: TGTGCCAGTATGTCTGGGGCCAACGTCCTGACTTTC. Translation gives CASMSGANVLTF.

This chain uses TRBV18 with TRBJ1-4; D ambiguous. V lost 1 base, J lost 5 bases, and 8 bases lay in between. The CDR3 spans 14 residues. Germline V gene sequence: CDR1 KGHSH, CDR2 LQKENI. The CDR3 DNA follows: TGTGCCAGCTCACCACGAACGGGAAATGAAAAACTGTTTTTT. It codes for CASSPRTGNEKLFF.

The CDR3 DNA sequence: TGTGCCAGCAACACAGGGAGGGGCATTCAGTACTTC. Amino acids: CASNTGRGIQYF. The chain carries TRBV6-4 and TRBJ2-4, with D possibly TRBD2 on 7 matching bases. The CDR3 totals 12 residues. The V end was cut by 7 bases, the J end by 9 bases, with 13 bases between. In germline, CDR1 is MRHNA, CDR2 SNTAGT.

V usage is TRBV19 and J usage is TRBJ1-1, with 10 bases that match TRBD1. Germline lookup yields CDR1 LNHDA and CDR2 SQIVND (reference sequence). CDR3 length: 14 amino acids. V shed 5 bases and J 3 bases; nucleotides not matched to a gene: 3. The CDR3 DNA is TGTGCCAGTAGTGACAGGGGGCGCGACACTGAAGCTTTCTTT. Its protein is CASSDRGRDTEAFF. Using reference TRBV19 and TRBJ1-1 for the parts outside the CDR3, the full variable domain is DGGITQSPKYLFRKEGQNVTLSCEQNLNHDAMYWYRQDPGQGLRLIYYSQIVNDFQKGDIAEGYSVSREKKESFPLTVTSAQKNPTAFYLCASSDRGRDTEAFFGQGTRLTVV.

V and J are TRBV2 and TRBJ1-6; D is unresolved. The germline CDR1 and CDR2 sequences are SNHLY and FYNNEI. This CDR3 contains 18 residues. Trimming removed 7 bases at V and 4 bases at J, with 23 bases between. CDR3 sequence: CASNLERSRSIYNSPLHF. The CDR3 DNA is TGTGCCAGCAATTTAGAGAGATCGAGGTCAATTTATAATTCACCCCTCCACTTT.

This sequence joins TRBV10-3 and TRBJ1-1, with 7 bases matching TRBD1. J lost 0 bases, V lost 1 base, and 5 bases had no gene match. This CDR3 spans 16 amino acids. The germline V gene encodes CDR1 ENHRY and CDR2 SYGVKD. DNA of the CDR3: TGTGCCATCAGTGAGTTCGGGGACAGAATGAACACTGAAGCTTTCTTT. This codes for CAISEFGDRMNTEAFF.

The gene calls are TRBV3-1 (or the pseudogene TRBV3-2) and TRBJ2-1, with 13 bases that match TRBD2. The CDR3 sequence is 15 residues long. Trimming took 4 bases from V and 12 from J; bases not matched to a gene: 9. The germline V gene has CDR1 LGHDT and CDR2 YNNKEL (reference sequence). CDR3 DNA sequence: TGTGCCAGCAGCCCTGGGACTAGCGGGGTGTATGGGCAGTTCTTC. Translated, it gives CASSPGTSGVYGQFF.

This chain joins TRBV12-3 or TRBV12-4 and TRBJ2-3; 7 bases align to TRBD1. The J segment lost 1 base and the V segment lost 10 bases, leaving 2 bases of the junction unmatched. This CDR3 region has 12 residues. As DNA, the CDR3 is TGTGCCACAGGGACAGGCACAGATACGCAGTATTTT. Translating gives CATGTGTDTQYF.

The chain links TRBV13 to TRBJ1-1; 7 nucleotides align to TRBD1. CDR1 is PRHDT, CDR2 FYEKMQ, per germline (reference sequence). This CDR3 is built from 14 residues. V shed 1 base, J shed 6 bases, and the junction held 5 bases outside the gene matches. Written as DNA, the CDR3 is TGTGCCAGCAGCTTAGAGGAGGGGGCCGCTGAAGCTTTCTTT. The encoded protein is CASSLEEGAAEAFF.

V usage is TRBV30 and J usage is TRBJ2-1; the match to TRBD1 covers 10 bases. Germline loops: CDR1 GTSNPN, CDR2 SVGIG (reference sequence). This CDR3 is 15 amino acids long. After removal of 1 base from V and 0 bases from J, the junction contained 0 bases not matched to a gene. The DNA of the CDR3 is TGTGCCTGGAGTGGGACAGGGGGCTCCTACAATGAGCAGTTCTTC. Protein sequence: CAWSGTGGSYNEQFF.

The V gene is TRBV5-1, the J gene TRBJ2-1; 14 nucleotides match TRBD2. The CDR3 is made up of 16 amino acids. Germline assignment: CDR1 SGHRS and CDR2 YFSETQ. V gave up 4 bases and J gave up 7 bases; unmatched junction bases: 7. CDR3 loop: CASSPWTSGGINEQFF. The CDR3 coding sequence is TGCGCCAGCAGCCCCTGGACTAGCGGGGGGATTAATGAGCAGTTCTTC.

The chain combines TRBV30 with TRBJ2-7; 7 bases map to TRBD1. The CDR3 extends over 13 amino acids. Trimming at V came to 3 bases and at J to 3 bases, leaving 5 bases not matched to a gene. Per the germline V gene, CDR1 is GTSNPN and CDR2 is SVGIG (reference sequence). CDR3: CAWSRDSIYEQYF. The CDR3 DNA reads TGTGCCTGGAGCAGGGACAGTATCTACGAGCAGTACTTC.

The chain is built from TRBV12-3 or TRBV12-4 and TRBJ1-5; D perhaps matches TRBD1 (5 bases). V lost 5 bases and J 4 bases, leaving 9 bases between the germline ends. CDR3 length: 13 residues. The CDR3 region has the DNA TGTGCCAGCAGTCCAAGGGGTAATCAGCCCCAGCATTTT. It encodes CASSPRGNQPQHF.

The CDR3 is CASFMGQAEKLFF. CDR3 DNA sequence: TGTGCCAGCTTCATGGGGCAGGCTGAAAAACTGTTTTTT. The rearrangement links TRBV6-5 to TRBJ1-4; D might be TRBD1 (5 bases). Germline assignment: CDR1 MNHEY and CDR2 SVGAGI. V dropped 8 bases and J dropped 7 bases, with 14 bases sitting between them. The CDR3 has 13 amino acids.

This clone is a singleton in its sample. The chain combines TRBV5-1 with TRBJ2-1, with 13 bases identical to TRBD2. Germline CDR1 SGHRS, CDR2 YFSETQ. The CDR3 is 15 residues long. After removal of 5 bases from V and 7 bases from J, the junction contained 6 bases not matched to a gene. The CDR3 spells CASSLGTSGANEQFF. The DNA for the CDR3 is TGCGCCAGCAGTCTCGGGACTAGCGGGGCGAATGAGCAGTTCTTC.